Listed below are T cell receptor beta chains from one sample, sequenced in a study of T cell responses to AZD1222 COVID-19 vaccine. The assay was immunoSEQ multiplex PCR, and TCRdb's table has in-frame clones only and misses some. The sample has around 100,000 clones; over 75% are singletons. The sequences come from peripheral blood, collected on day 0 of MenACWY control vaccination. The receptors originated from an adult in good health. CDR3s include the opening cysteine and the closing phenylalanine or tryptophan.

j_gene,v_gene,CDR3aa
TRBJ1-2,TRBV2,CASSSQGGEYGYTF
TRBJ2-3,TRBV10-3,CAISDLLATPTDTQYF
TRBJ1-1,TRBV19,CASESQGPEAFF
TRBJ2-7,TRBV4-3,CASSQDLRYYEQYF
TRBJ2-6,TRBV6-2/TRBV6-3,CASSYPGLGTVSVLTF
TRBJ1-4,TRBV30,CAWTGRGATNEKLFF
TRBJ1-2,TRBV6-5,CASSRTGPYGYTF
TRBJ1-2,TRBV16,CASSQSPQRNYGYTF
TRBJ1-2,TRBV25-1,CASNPGQGYANYGYTF
TRBJ2-2,TRBV10-3,CAIKDRVNTGELFF
TRBJ1-5,TRBV5-1,CASSLDSGVHQPQHF
TRBJ2-7,TRBV7-8,CASSLGHHTYEQYF
TRBJ2-2,TRBV18,CASSPLRNTGELFF
TRBJ2-7,TRBV6-2/TRBV6-3,CASSYRTGVGSYEQYF
TRBJ2-3,TRBV13,CASSLGTSGFTDTQYF
TRBJ2-1,TRBV28,CASSFPGLNEQFF
TRBJ1-1,TRBV6-5,CASTYSTGAQTEAFF
TRBJ1-6,TRBV7-3,CASSANGGSNSPLHF
TRBJ2-5,TRBV3-1/TRBV3-2,CASSRQLQETQYF
TRBJ1-6,TRBV7-2,CASSLVVRIYNSPLHF